This TCR beta chain was identified in a study of STAT5B mutations in CD4+ large granular lymphocyte leukemia (dated by TCRdb to between 2021 and 2023). Broadly, across the study: Among healthy controls, the CDR3 'QG' motif was associated with a particular HLA allele. The study compared the TCRbeta repertoires of patients with CD4+ T-cell large granular lymphocyte leukemia against the TCRbeta repertoires of healthy blood donors. Flow cytometry on FACSCanto II or FACSVerse confirmed that purified fractions exceeded 95% purity among lymphocytes. The investigation overall reported the following: Enrichment of TRBV06-family usage was observed among the top patient clones (8/27) relative to healthy controls (2/35). Main leukemic clonotypes were private to each patient, although less than 30% of the main leukemic clonotypes were found at low frequency in the non-leukemic repertoires of other patients. Greater clonality appeared to be present in CD4-sorted patient repertoires than in healthy CD4+ repertoires, and the difference was retained after the putative leukemic clones were removed. The data were not HLA-matched, and the higher clonality in CD4+ T-LGLL than in CD8+ T-LGLL could be due to the relatively small sample size.

Looking up the germline V gene yields CDR1 SGHVT and CDR2 SQSDAQ. Trimming costs V 6 bases and J 3 bases, and their ends lie 17 bases apart. The CDR3 covers 16 residues, taking in both the cysteine and the phenylalanine. Only the CDR3 DNA stays, 48 bases, in frame from base 1. TCRbeta rearrangements were sequenced from genomic DNA using the immunoSEQ assay at survey resolution. The source study handled its data this way. A lowest detectable productive clonotype frequency of 2.59 x 10-5 was observed in the TCR sequencing data. Only productive TCRbeta rearrangements, meaning sequences that were complete and in-frame, were kept for the analyses. Clonality for each sample was calculated as Simpson clonality in the immunoSEQ Analyzer version 3.0. Clones were categorized by frequency as very rare, small, medium, large (1-20%) or hyperexpanded (>20%). Generation probabilities were estimated with OLGA 1.2.3, V-gene circos plots were made with VDJtools, specificities were searched in VDJdb, and CDR3 motifs were identified with GLIPH. In its TCRdb copy, this immuneACCESS table keeps in-frame sequences only and misses some clones. Where compared with another copy, unresolved V genes explain less than half of these, and the others have no known cause. D and trimming were read from the DNA, whereas the V and J calls and clone size are those reported in that table. The sample yields approximately 30,000 clones; approximately 80% were counted once. Together, the top ten hold about 2% of the sample.

Buffy coats from some 35 blood donors, supplied by the Finnish Red Cross blood service, were used as healthy controls. All TCR-sequenced material derived from peripheral blood: patient blood samples and healthy donor buffy coats. Ficoll-Hypaque gradient centrifugation was used to isolate peripheral blood mononuclear cells. CD4+ cells were purified magnetically from the buffy coats of healthy controls. The Gentra Puregene Cell and Tissue kit was used for genomic DNA extraction, and quantification was performed on a Qubit 2.0 fluorometer. As concerns this clone: Its antigen specificity is not known. Per-nucleotide qualities are absent, and no much larger clonotype sits a single base away.

The specimen sequenced was CD4+ T cells from blood buffy coats. This clonotype was obtained from a human donor in good health. In this chain, TRBV7-4 is recombined with TRBJ1-4; TRBD1 might be the D gene, on 5 matching bases. CDR3 region: CASSLRESAPNEKLFF. The sequenced DNA: TGTGCCAGCAGTCTCAGGGAGTCGGCTCCTAATGAAAAACTGTTTTTT. The CDR3 plus the reference TRBV7-4 and TRBJ1-4 genes for the other parts give the full variable domain: GAGVSQSPRYKVAKRGRDVALRCDSISGHVTLYWYRQTLGQGSEVLTYSQSDAQRDKSGRPSGRFSAERPERSVSTLKIQRTEQGDSAVYLCASSLRESAPNEKLFFGSGTQLSVL.